This T cell receptor (beta chain) was identified during a study of T-cell memory formation after mild COVID-19. About the research overall: Largely donor-specific sequence clusters came from two donors.

TCRdb independently ran MiXCR on the 5' RACE reads; one entry per CDR3 protein. Of 500,000 to 550,000 distinct CDR3 sequences in the sample, around 20% are singletons; the top ten hold around 13%. The germline V gene encodes CDR1 GTSNPN and CDR2 SVGIG (reference sequence). Trimming pared 3 bases from V and 4 bases from J, leaving 11 bases between. The CDR3 runs to 13 residues. The sequencing sample was made of PBMCs or a T cell subset sorted from them (not recorded which). This clonotype originated in an adult woman who had mild COVID-19 (a few samples of this study predate the infection). Cell type and time point are not known. V is TRBV30 and J is TRBJ2-3, with D hard to call. The chain's CDR3 is CAWRMAASDTQYF. In nucleotides, the CDR3 is TGTGCCTGGAGAATGGCCGCGTCAGATACGCAGTATTTT.